These T cell receptor beta chains were read from a single sample in a study of CD8 T cells in Susac syndrome. In TCRdb, the immunoSEQ multiplex PCR reads were re-called with MiXCR into one record per CDR3 protein. This table has some 150,000 distinct CDR3 sequences, approximately 95% appearing once. Sequencing was done on a sample of CD8+ T cells from PBMCs. Receptors originate from a human donor in good health. Both conserved end residues are part of each CDR3. A D gene is named only where the DNA matches it firmly. Clone size is shown for a subset of rows, as once, few, many or a class of expanded clone.

D gene	J gene	clone size	V gene	CDR3 length	CDR3 DNA	CDR3 protein
.	TRBJ2-3	once	TRBV29-1	12	TGCAGCGTTGAGGACGGAGAGGATACGCAGTATTTT	CSVEDGEDTQYF
TRBD1	TRBJ1-1	.	TRBV9	14	TGTGCCAGCAGCGGGACAGGGAGGGACACTGAAGCTTTCTTT	CASSGTGRDTEAFF
.	TRBJ1-1	.	TRBV4-1	13	TGCGCCAGCAGCCAAACAGGAGCCACTGAAGCTTTCTTT	CASSQTGATEAFF
.	TRBJ1-1	.	TRBV27	11	TGTGCCAGCCGAGACACCACTGAAGCTTTCTTT	CASRDTTEAFF
TRBD2	TRBJ2-1	.	TRBV29-1	17	TGCAGCGTTGAAGACAATCTAGCGGGAGGGCTAAGCAATGAGCAGTTCTTC	CSVEDNLAGGLSNEQFF
.	TRBJ2-7	.	TRBV27	13	TGTGCCAGCAGTTTAACTAGCCTTTACGAGCAGTACTTC	CASSLTSLYEQYF
.	TRBJ1-2	.	TRBV20-1	12	TGCAGTGCTAGAGAGCGGACTTGGGGCTACACCTTC	CSARERTWGYTF
.	TRBJ2-3	.	TRBV5-4	14	TGTGCCAGCAGCTTGGCCTTCACGGGAGATACGCAGTATTTT	CASSLAFTGDTQYF
TRBD2	TRBJ2-7	.	TRBV27	13	TGTGCCAGCAGTTTTGGAGGGAGGGACGAGCAGTACTTC	CASSFGGRDEQYF
.	TRBJ1-2	.	TRBV9	12	TGTGCCAGCAGCCCAGACGGCTATGGCTACACCTTC	CASSPDGYGYTF
TRBD2	TRBJ2-1	once	TRBV29-1	13	TGCAGCGTTGGGAGGCGGGAGGGTAATGAGCAGTTCTTC	CSVGRREGNEQFF
.	TRBJ2-2	few	TRBV11-2	13	TGTGCCAGTAGAACAGCGAACACCGGGGAGCTGTTTTTT	CASRTANTGELFF
TRBD2	TRBJ2-7	.	TRBV27	18	TGTGCCAGCAGTTTATCGGGTCCGGACCGGACTAGTCCCCACGAGCAGTACTTC	CASSLSGPDRTSPHEQYF
TRBD1	TRBJ1-2	.	TRBV15	16	TGTGCCACCAGCAGAGATGCGTCAGGGGGCGACTATGGCTACACCTTC	CATSRDASGGDYGYTF
.	TRBJ1-1	.	TRBV7-6	13	TGTGCCAGCAGCTCAAGCCAGGGGACTGAAGCTTTCTTT	CASSSSQGTEAFF
TRBD1	TRBJ2-5	few	TRBV3-1	13	TGTGCCAGCAGCCCCGACAGGGAGGAGACCCAGTACTTC	CASSPDREETQYF
.	TRBJ1-1	.	TRBV2	14	TGTGCCAGCAGACTACAGGGAGAGGTCACTGAAGCTTTCTTT	CASRLQGEVTEAFF